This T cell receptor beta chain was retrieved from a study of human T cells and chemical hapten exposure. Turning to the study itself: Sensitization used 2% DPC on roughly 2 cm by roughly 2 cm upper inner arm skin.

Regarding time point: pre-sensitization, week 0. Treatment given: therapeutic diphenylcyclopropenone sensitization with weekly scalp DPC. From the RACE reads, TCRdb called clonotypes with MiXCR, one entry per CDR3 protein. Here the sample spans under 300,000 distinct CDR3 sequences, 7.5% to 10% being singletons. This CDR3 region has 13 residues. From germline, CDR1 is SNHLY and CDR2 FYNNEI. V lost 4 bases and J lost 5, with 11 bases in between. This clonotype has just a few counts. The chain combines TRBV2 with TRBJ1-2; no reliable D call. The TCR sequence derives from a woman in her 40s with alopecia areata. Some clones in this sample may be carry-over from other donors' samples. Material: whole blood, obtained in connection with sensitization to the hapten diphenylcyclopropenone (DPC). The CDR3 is CASSVERPYGYTF. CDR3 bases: TGTGCCAGCAGTGTAGAACGTCCTTATGGCTACACCTTC.